This TCR beta chain was identified in a study of T cell responses to AZD1222 COVID-19 vaccine. As for the study in general: Investigators merged groups given second doses at roughly 4 or roughly 12 weeks. Study results and caveats: Reports indicate that nearly half of spike-specific TCRs are directed at unmutated variant regions.

The germline V gene encodes CDR1 SGHTA and CDR2 FQGNSA. This CDR3 has 13 residues. V was cut by 5 bases and J by 1 base, with 8 bases left in between. Profiling relied on immunoSEQ multiplex PCR, and the TCRdb table lists in-frame clones only, not all of them. The sample holds some 86,000 clones, approximately 80% seen once. With regard to this clone: Its target is not known.

This chain uses TRBV7-2 with TRBJ1-2; D is uncertain. Sequenced material: peripheral blood, taken on day 0 of AZD1222 vaccination. This clonotype originated in an adult in good health. CDR3 nucleotides: TGTGCCAGCAGCCCGGCCCTTAACTATGGCTACACCTTC. Residues: CASSPALNYGYTF.